Described below is a single TCR beta chain sequence and its context. The sample comes from a study of blood T cell repertoires in COVID-19. Libraries were prepared by immunoSEQ multiplex PCR; TCRdb keeps only in-frame clonotypes and omits some of them. The table lists 55,000 to 65,000 clones, around four fifths of them singletons. Germline V CDR1 and CDR2: KGHSH, LQKENI. This CDR3 region has 17 residues. The ends lost 3 bases at V and 6 bases at J; junction bases unmatched: 12. The chain links TRBV18 to TRBJ2-2; 8 nucleotides agree with TRBD1. The clonotype comes from a human donor in a cohort sampled during active COVID-19. Material for sequencing was peripheral blood. CDR3 loop: CASSPPIGQGTPGELFF. CDR3 in DNA: TGTGCCAGCTCACCGCCTATAGGACAGGGCACGCCCGGGGAGCTGTTTTTT.